These 32 T cell receptor beta chains came from one sample sequenced in a study of blood T cell repertoires in COVID-19 (dated by TCRdb to the early 2020s). Library preparation used the immunoSEQ multiplex PCR assay. TCRdb limited this immuneACCESS table to in-frame rearrangements with V and J called. A share of clones is missing; checked studies link under half to unresolved V genes, and the rest is unexplained. The sample yields roughly 220,000 clones; about 86% were counted once. Around 15% of the sample comes from the top ten. Sequenced sample: PBMCs or T cells enriched from blood (not recorded which). The origin of the receptors is a woman between 45 and 60 years old with acute COVID-19.

The rearrangement links TRBV29-1 to TRBJ2-1, with 9 bases lining up with TRBD2. The germline V gene encodes CDR1 SQVTM and CDR2 ANQGSEA. The J segment lost 6 bases and the V segment lost 3 bases, leaving 3 bases of the junction unmatched. The CDR3 loop spans 13 amino acids. The CDR3 loop is CSVDAGGPNEQFF. The CDR3 DNA reads as TGCAGCGTTGACGCGGGAGGGCCCAATGAGCAGTTCTTC.

V and J are TRBV28 and TRBJ1-6; TRBD1 might be the D (6 bases). The CDR3 consists of 14 residues. CDR1 and CDR2 (germline): MDHEN, SYDVKM. V lost 3 bases and J lost 9, with 12 bases in between. CDR3 sequence (DNA): TGTGCCAGCAGTTTGGGCAGGGGAAGTTCACCCCTCCACTTT. It codes for CASSLGRGSSPLHF. Variable domain in full (rest from reference TRBV28 and TRBJ1-6): DVKVTQSSRYLVKRTGEKVFLECVQDMDHENMFWYRQDPGLGLRLIYFSYDVKMKEKGDIPEGYSVSREKKERFSLILESASTNQTSMYLCASSLGRGSSPLHFGNGTRLTVT.

This rearrangement joins TRBV6-6 to TRBJ2-7; perhaps TRBD2 as D (5 bases). The V and J ends lost 1 base and 2 bases respectively, with 9 bases between them. CDR1 and CDR2 (germline): MNHNY, SVGAGI (reference sequence). The CDR3 is 14 amino acids. CDR3 sequence reads: CASSYFEGTYEQYF. In DNA form, the CDR3 reads TGTGCCAGCAGTTACTTTGAGGGAACCTACGAGCAGTACTTC.

The chain is built from TRBV7-9 and TRBJ1-4, with 9 positions matching TRBD1. Germline CDR1 is SEHNR and CDR2 is FQNEAQ (reference sequence). The V and J ends lost 5 bases and 8 bases, in that order; junction bases with no gene match: 9. The CDR3 sequence is 15 residues long. CDR3 residues: CASSQQQGAFEKLFF. The CDR3 DNA sequence: TGTGCCAGCAGCCAGCAACAGGGGGCATTCGAAAAACTGTTTTTT. Drawing the rest from reference TRBV7-9 and TRBJ1-4, the complete variable domain is DTGVSQNPRHKITKRGQNVTFRCDPISEHNRLYWYRQTLGQGPEFLTYFQNEAQLEKSRLLSDRFSAERPKGSFSTLEIQRTEQGDSAMYLCASSQQQGAFEKLFFGSGTQLSVL.

The chain uses TRBV4-3 and TRBJ1-1; TRBD1 agrees at 10 bases. With V trimmed by 6 bases and J by 3 bases, 13 bases remained unmatched. Germline V gene data show CDR1 as LGHNA and CDR2 as YSLEER. This CDR3 region has 17 residues. The CDR3 region has the DNA TGCGCCAGCAGAAGGGACAGGGGCTTTAGTATGGACACTGAAGCTTTCTTT. This sequence encodes CASRRDRGFSMDTEAFF.

The chain recombines TRBV30 with TRBJ2-5; D gene ambiguous. This CDR3 contains 12 residues. CDR1 GTSNPN and CDR2 SVGIG come from the germline V gene (reference sequence). With 2 bases removed from V and 7 bases from J, the gap between germline ends came to 11 bases. For the CDR3, the DNA is TGTGCCTGGAGTCCCCTGTCGCGGACCCAGTACTTC. It translates to CAWSPLSRTQYF.

The chain couples TRBV30 to TRBJ1-6; D gene ambiguous. Trimming took off 0 bases at V and 0 bases at J, with 6 bases between the two ends. The CDR3 runs 15 residues. The germline gives CDR1 GTSNPN, CDR2 SVGIG (reference sequence). The CDR3 sequence is CAWSVLNSYNSPLHF. Here the CDR3 DNA reads TGTGCCTGGAGTGTACTTAACTCCTATAATTCACCCCTCCACTTT. Looking up the rest from reference TRBV30 and TRBJ1-6 gives the full variable domain: SQTIHQWPATLVQPVGSPLSLECTVEGTSNPNLYWYRQAAGRGLQLLFYSVGIGQISSEVPQNLSASRPQDRQFILSSKKLLLSDSGFYLCAWSVLNSYNSPLHFGNGTRLTVT.

The sample holds one count of this clone. This chain joins TRBV28 and TRBJ2-1, with TRBD2 identical over 11 bases. Germline assignment: CDR1 MDHEN and CDR2 SYDVKM. This CDR3 spans 18 amino acids. V trimming: 3 bases; J trimming: 3 bases; junction bases outside the gene matches: 10. Here the CDR3 DNA reads TGTGCCAGCAGTTTTTTTCTACTTAGCGGGAGGGACTACAATGAGCAGTTCTTC. This sequence encodes CASSFFLLSGRDYNEQFF.

V and J are TRBV3-1 (or the pseudogene TRBV3-2) and TRBJ2-1; TRBD2 aligns across 8 bases. CDR1 and CDR2 (germline): LGHDT, YNNKEL (reference sequence). This CDR3 spans 13 amino acids. The V gene end was trimmed by 1 base and the J gene end by 15 bases; junction bases not matched to a gene: 8. CDR3 DNA sequence: TGTGCCAGCAGCCAAGCCAGAGGACTAGCTCTGTTCTTC. Translated: CASSQARGLALFF.

This chain links TRBV11-2 with TRBJ2-1; tentatively, D is TRBD2 (7 bases). V lost 5 bases to trimming and J lost 7 bases, with 15 bases between them. The CDR3 length is 14 residues. CDR1 and CDR2 (germline): SGHAT, FQNNGV. CDR3 sequence reads: CASSPGGLTNEQFF. Written as DNA, the CDR3 is TGTGCCAGCAGCCCCGGGGGGCTAACGAATGAGCAGTTCTTC.

CDR3 bases: TGTGCCAGCAGCCAGGGACAGGGGAATCAGCCCCAGCATTTT. It translates to CASSQGQGNQPQHF. J is TRBJ1-5 and V is TRBV2; 10 nucleotides match TRBD1. The CDR3 is 14 amino acids. Looked up from germline, CDR1 is SNHLY and CDR2 is FYNNEI. J was trimmed by 4 bases and V by 6 bases; bases with no gene match: 3.

The chain uses TRBV30 and TRBJ2-7, with a weak D call TRBD1 (6 bases). Trimming removed 4 bases from V and 3 bases from J, with 19 bases in between. CDR1 GTSNPN and CDR2 SVGIG come from the germline V gene (reference sequence). The CDR3 is 15 residues long. The CDR3 sequence is CAWTPDSQPYYEQYF. For the CDR3, the DNA is TGTGCCTGGACCCCGGACAGCCAGCCCTACTACGAGCAGTACTTC.

This clone showed up just once. The chain combines TRBV19 with TRBJ2-5; TRBD2 agrees at 10 bases. After removal of 4 bases from V and 4 bases from J, the junction contained 12 bases not matched to a gene. The CDR3 loop spans 17 amino acids. The V gene's germline CDR1 is LNHDA and CDR2 SQIVND (reference sequence). In DNA, the CDR3 is TGTGCCAGTAGTAGTTTCCCTAGCGGGAGAGAGGGAGAGACCCAGTACTTC. Translating gives CASSSFPSGREGETQYF.

Remarks on this clone: Other DNA sequences in the same sample also yield this CDR3. J is TRBJ2-7 and V is TRBV27; D gene ambiguous. Trimming took 4 bases from V and 4 from J, leaving 5 bases between them. This CDR3 is built from 11 residues. Germline V gene lookup returns CDR1 MNHEY and CDR2 SMNVEV (reference sequence). The CDR3 DNA is TGTGCCAGCAGTTCTAATTACGAGCAGTACTTC. Translated, it gives CASSSNYEQYF.

This rearrangement joins TRBV29-1 to TRBJ2-7, with D hard to call. Germline V gives CDR1 SQVTM, CDR2 ANQGSEA. The V end lost 7 bases, the J end lost 1 base, and 8 bases lay between the germline ends. The CDR3 consists of 11 residues. DNA for the CDR3: TGCAGCGCTTCCCAGTCCTACGAGCAGTACTTC. This encodes CSASQSYEQYF.

The V call is TRBV9, the J call TRBJ2-7; maybe TRBD2 (6 bases). V dropped 0 bases and J dropped 2 bases, with 12 bases sitting between them. The CDR3 runs 15 residues. Germline V gene data show CDR1 as SGDLS and CDR2 as YYNGEE. Written as DNA, the CDR3 is TGTGCCAGCAGCGTAGACCAGGGAGGCACCTACGAGCAGTACTTC. It yields the protein CASSVDQGGTYEQYF.

This rearrangement joins TRBV18 to TRBJ2-7; the match to TRBD2 covers 7 bases. The germline V gene has CDR1 KGHSH and CDR2 LQKENI. After removal of 11 bases from V and 3 bases from J, the junction contained 10 bases not matched to a gene. This CDR3 has 13 residues. As DNA, the CDR3 is TGTGCCGGGAGGGCCAGAGGAAGCTACGAGCAGTACTTC. Residues: CAGRARGSYEQYF.

V is TRBV27 and J is TRBJ2-1; D is perhaps TRBD1 (6 bases). CDR1 and CDR2 from the germline V gene are MNHEY and SMNVEV (reference sequence). This CDR3 comprises 14 residues. The V end lost 4 bases, the J end lost 4 bases, and 11 bases lay between the germline ends. The CDR3 DNA reads as TGTGCCAGCAGTTCCCTCACAGGGTACAATGAGCAGTTCTTC. It translates to CASSSLTGYNEQFF.

The chain is built from TRBV6-5 and TRBJ1-1, with D maybe TRBD1 (5 bases). Between the trimmed V and J ends, which lost 6 bases and 5 bases, there was a span of 19 bases. Germline-derived CDR1 and CDR2 are MNHEY and SVGAGI. The CDR3 loop spans 15 amino acids. Here the CDR3 DNA reads TGTGCCAGCAGCGTTTTGGGAAGGGGATATACTGAAGCTTTCTTT. The encoded protein is CASSVLGRGYTEAFF.

As DNA, the CDR3 is TGTGCCAGCAGCTTGAACGGAGTCAGGGGGCGCGCCTATGGCTACACCTTC. Translation: CASSLNGVRGRAYGYTF. The rearrangement links TRBV5-4 to TRBJ1-2, with 8 bases aligning to TRBD1. CDR1 is SGHNT and CDR2 is YYREEE in the germline V gene (reference sequence). The CDR3 is made up of 17 amino acids. With V trimmed by 1 base and J by 4 bases, 12 bases remained unmatched.

This clone appeared once. The chain is built from TRBV19 and TRBJ2-7; D gene ambiguous. Trimming removed 3 bases at V and 7 bases at J, with 19 bases between. The CDR3 extends over 15 amino acids. The V gene's germline CDR1 is LNHDA and CDR2 SQIVND (reference sequence). The CDR3 nucleotides read TGTGCCAGTAGTATTGGTCATGATGCGGTGGATGAGCAGTACTTC. Protein product: CASSIGHDAVDEQYF.

This sequence joins TRBV27 and TRBJ1-2, with 8 bases fitting TRBD1. V was clipped by 7 bases and J by 4 bases; unmatched bases: 8. Germline CDR1 MNHEY, CDR2 SMNVEV (reference sequence). This CDR3 is built from 14 residues. The CDR3 sequence is CASTPSTGGYGYTF. In DNA, the CDR3 is TGTGCCAGCACCCCGAGCACAGGGGGCTATGGCTACACCTTC.

The rearrangement links TRBV27 to TRBJ1-4; D is ambiguous. Trimming left V 4 bases short and J 3 bases short, with 9 bases between. This CDR3 has 14 residues. Germline V CDR1 and CDR2: MNHEY, SMNVEV (reference sequence). The CDR3 region is CASSSGLSNEKLFF. CDR3 nucleotide sequence: TGTGCCAGCAGTTCGGGGTTATCTAATGAAAAACTGTTTTTT.

This clone is a singleton in its sample. The chain couples TRBV5-1 to TRBJ2-2; a possible D gene is TRBD1 (5 bases). Trimming cost V 4 bases and J 3 bases, with 7 bases left between them. The CDR3 runs to 13 residues. Per the germline V gene, CDR1 is SGHRS and CDR2 is YFSETQ. DNA for the CDR3: TGCGCCAGCAGCCAGACAGACACCGGGGAGCTGTTTTTT. It specifies CASSQTDTGELFF.

This clone was observed a handful of times. The chain links TRBV9 to TRBJ1-1; D might be TRBD1 (6 bases). In germline, CDR1 is SGDLS, CDR2 YYNGEE. V lost 4 bases, J lost 2 bases, and 12 bases lay in between. There are 14 residues in the CDR3. The CDR3 bases are TGTGCCAGCAGCAGTAGGACAGTAAACACTGAAGCTTTCTTT. It specifies CASSSRTVNTEAFF.

The genes are TRBV27 and TRBJ2-7; 7 bases are shared with TRBD1. J gave up 0 bases and V 5 bases, and 10 bases lay outside the gene matches. This CDR3 is built from 16 residues. CDR1 is MNHEY and CDR2 is SMNVEV in the germline V gene (reference sequence). The CDR3 nucleotides read TGTGCCAGCAGTCCTTCGAGAGGGACAGCCTCCTACGAGCAGTACTTC. Its protein is CASSPSRGTASYEQYF.

V is TRBV27 and J is TRBJ2-1; no reliable D call. With 3 bases removed from V and 6 bases from J, the gap between germline ends came to 12 bases. Germline V lookup: CDR1 MNHEY, CDR2 SMNVEV (reference sequence). The CDR3 consists of 14 residues. The CDR3 spells CASSLLTPLNEQFF. In DNA form, the CDR3 reads TGTGCCAGCAGTTTGCTGACTCCTCTCAATGAGCAGTTCTTC.

The chain combines TRBV27 with TRBJ2-1; 14 bases line up with TRBD2. Germline CDR1 is MNHEY and CDR2 is SMNVEV (reference sequence). The CDR3 consists of 17 residues. V gave up 5 bases and J gave up 8 bases; unmatched junction bases: 11. The CDR3 coding sequence is TGTGCCAGCAGTCGGACAGGGACTAGCGGGAGTCGCCATGAGCAGTTCTTC. Its translation: CASSRTGTSGSRHEQFF.

This rearrangement joins TRBV7-2 to TRBJ1-6; D is possibly TRBD1 (5 bases). This CDR3 has 18 residues. Between the trimmed V and J ends, which lost 1 base and 9 bases, there was a span of 22 bases. CDR1 and CDR2 (germline): SGHTA, FQGNSA. CDR3 loop: CASSLGGSGGQGTSPLHF. CDR3 nucleotide sequence: TGTGCCAGCAGCTTAGGGGGGAGTGGAGGGCAGGGCACTTCACCCCTCCACTTT.

The gene calls are TRBV28 and TRBJ2-3, with D possibly being TRBD1 (6 bases). CDR1 is MDHEN, CDR2 SYDVKM, per germline. The germline V and J ends were trimmed by 6 bases and 1 base, with 11 bases remaining between them. This CDR3 has 14 amino acids. The DNA for the CDR3 is TGTGCCAGCAGGGGCAGGGGTCGCACAGATACGCAGTATTTT. This encodes CASRGRGRTDTQYF.

This rearrangement joins TRBV5-6 to TRBJ1-5; D not certain. Trimming stripped 0 bases from V and 4 bases from J, with 8 bases between. This CDR3 is 14 amino acids long. Germline CDR1 and CDR2: SGHDT and YYEEEE. CDR3 coding DNA: TGTGCCAGCAGCTTGGGGCGGAAGAATCAGCCCCAGCATTTT. This sequence encodes CASSLGRKNQPQHF.

This clone was seen only a few times. V gene TRBV5-1 combines with J gene TRBJ2-7; perhaps TRBD2 as D (5 bases). CDR1 SGHRS and CDR2 YFSETQ come from the germline V gene. The CDR3 is made up of 14 amino acids. Between the trimmed V and J ends, which lost 1 base and 5 bases, there was a span of 13 bases. The CDR3 loop reads CASSLQGFGDEQYF. For the CDR3, the DNA is TGCGCCAGCAGCTTGCAAGGGTTCGGGGACGAGCAGTACTTC. Variable domain in full (rest from reference TRBV5-1 and TRBJ2-7): KAGVTQTPRYLIKTRGQQVTLSCSPISGHRSVSWYQQTPGQGLQFLFEYFSETQRNKGNFPGRFSGRQFSNSRSEMNVSTLELGDSALYLCASSLQGFGDEQYFGPGTRLTVT.